The rows below give T cell receptor beta chains drawn from one sample of a study of T-cell reconstitution after alpha-beta-depleted transplantation in children. MiXCR, applied by TCRdb to the PCR reads, yields one record per CDR3 protein. The sample includes 450,000 to 700,000 distinct CDR3 sequences, 25% to 30% seen only once; the top ten take about 35%. Sample: PBMCs, taken before TCRalphabeta/CD19-depleted stem cell transplant. All receptors derive from a boy in the first two years of life with Wiskott-Aldrich syndrome, due to receive a stem cell transplant. Both conserved end residues are part of each CDR3. The order of the fields is J gene, D gene, clone size, V gene, CDR3 protein, CDR3 DNA. D genes are given only for firm matches. The size of a clone is reported for some rows only, either as once, few or many, or as a class for expanded clones.

TRBJ1-1,.,.,TRBV29-1,CSVDSTATEAFF,TGCAGCGTTGATTCTACAGCCACTGAAGCTTTCTTT
TRBJ2-1,.,.,TRBV14,CASSQGYGSSYNEQFF,TGTGCCAGCAGCCAAGGATACGGCAGCTCCTACAATGAGCAGTTCTTC
TRBJ2-2,.,.,TRBV10-2,CASKEGGFRTGELFF,TGCGCCAGCAAAGAGGGGGGCTTTCGCACCGGGGAGCTGTTTTTT
TRBJ2-1,TRBD2,.,TRBV6-4,CASRAGTTGSREQFF,TGTGCCAGCAGAGCCGGGACTACCGGGAGTAGGGAGCAGTTCTTC
TRBJ2-5,.,many,TRBV5-1,CASSVTPGEETQYF,TGCGCCAGCAGCGTCACTCCGGGGGAAGAGACCCAGTACTTC
TRBJ2-5,.,.,TRBV7-3,CASSLRRLETQYF,TGTGCCAGCAGCTTAAGGAGGTTGGAGACCCAGTACTTC
TRBJ2-3,.,.,TRBV4-1,CASSLTQGGGDTQYF,TGCGCCAGCAGCCTAACCCAAGGCGGTGGGGATACGCAGTATTTT
TRBJ1-1,.,.,TRBV10-3,CAISATGNTEAFF,TGTGCCATCAGTGCGACAGGGAACACTGAAGCTTTCTTT
TRBJ2-1,TRBD2,.,TRBV12-3/TRBV12-4,CASSLRGRGHEQFF,TGTGCCAGCAGTTTACGCGGGAGAGGTCATGAGCAGTTCTTC
TRBJ1-3,.,.,TRBV20-1,CSATFDSRNSGNTIYF,TGCAGTGCTACCTTTGATTCCAGAAACTCTGGAAACACCATATATTTT
TRBJ1-2,.,.,TRBV28,CATTDSGYGYTF,TGTGCCACCACAGACAGTGGCTATGGCTACACCTTC
TRBJ2-2,.,.,TRBV5-1,CASSLVDMSIGELFF,TGCGCCAGCAGCTTGGTGGACATGAGCATCGGGGAGCTGTTTTTT
TRBJ2-7,.,few,TRBV3-1,CASSQDRTTRTYEQYF,TGTGCCAGCAGCCAAGATAGGACGACGAGAACCTACGAGCAGTACTTC
TRBJ1-1,.,.,TRBV20-1,CSAREPDTEAFF,TGCAGTGCTAGAGAACCGGACACTGAAGCTTTCTTT
TRBJ2-1,TRBD2,few,TRBV20-1,CSMIRASGTGEQFF,TGCAGCATGATTAGGGCTAGCGGGACGGGGGAGCAGTTCTTC
TRBJ2-5,.,.,TRBV5-1,CASSSTPQNQETQYF,TGCGCCAGCAGCAGCACACCGCAAAACCAAGAGACCCAGTACTTC